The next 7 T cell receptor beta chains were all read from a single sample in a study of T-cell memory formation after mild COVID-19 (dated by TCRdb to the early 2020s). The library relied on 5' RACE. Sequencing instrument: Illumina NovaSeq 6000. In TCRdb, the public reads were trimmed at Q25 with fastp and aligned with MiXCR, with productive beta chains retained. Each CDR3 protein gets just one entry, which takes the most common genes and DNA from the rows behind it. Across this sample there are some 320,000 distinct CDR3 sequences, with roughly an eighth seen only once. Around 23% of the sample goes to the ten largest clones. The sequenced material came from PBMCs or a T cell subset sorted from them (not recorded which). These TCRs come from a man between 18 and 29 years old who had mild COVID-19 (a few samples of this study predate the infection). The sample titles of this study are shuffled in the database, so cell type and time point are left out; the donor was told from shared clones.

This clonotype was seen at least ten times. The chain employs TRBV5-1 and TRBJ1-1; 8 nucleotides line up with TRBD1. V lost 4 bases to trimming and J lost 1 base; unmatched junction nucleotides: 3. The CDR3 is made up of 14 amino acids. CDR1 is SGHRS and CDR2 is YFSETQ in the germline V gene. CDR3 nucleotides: TGCGCCAGCAGCCCAGGGACAGGGAACACTGAAGCTTTCTTT. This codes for CASSPGTGNTEAFF.

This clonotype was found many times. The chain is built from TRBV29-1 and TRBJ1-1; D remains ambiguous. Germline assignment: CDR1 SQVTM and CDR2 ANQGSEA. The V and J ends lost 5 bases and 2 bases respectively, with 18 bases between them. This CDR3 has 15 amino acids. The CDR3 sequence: CSVHPPGPINTEAFF. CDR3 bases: TGCAGCGTTCATCCCCCCGGACCGATAAACACTGAAGCTTTCTTT.

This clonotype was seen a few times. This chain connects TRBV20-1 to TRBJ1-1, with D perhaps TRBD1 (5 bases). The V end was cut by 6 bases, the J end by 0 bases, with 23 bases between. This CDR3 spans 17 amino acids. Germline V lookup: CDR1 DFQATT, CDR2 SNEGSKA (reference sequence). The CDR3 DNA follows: TGCAGTGCGGTGGCGTGGGGGGTCTTTGGGATGAACACTGAAGCTTTCTTT. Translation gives CSAVAWGVFGMNTEAFF.

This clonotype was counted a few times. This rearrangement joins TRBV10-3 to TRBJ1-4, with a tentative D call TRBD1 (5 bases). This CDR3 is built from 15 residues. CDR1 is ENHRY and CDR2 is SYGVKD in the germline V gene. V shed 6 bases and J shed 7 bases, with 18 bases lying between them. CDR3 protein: CAIRREGAAVEKLFF. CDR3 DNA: TGTGCCATCAGACGAGAAGGGGCAGCGGTTGAAAAACTGTTTTTT.

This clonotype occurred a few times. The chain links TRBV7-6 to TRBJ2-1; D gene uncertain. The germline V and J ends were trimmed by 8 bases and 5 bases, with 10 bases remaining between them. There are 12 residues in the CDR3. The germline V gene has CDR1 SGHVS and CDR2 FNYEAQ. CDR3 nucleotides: TGTGCCAGCTCCCATTCGCACAATGAGCAGTTCTTC. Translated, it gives CASSHSHNEQFF.

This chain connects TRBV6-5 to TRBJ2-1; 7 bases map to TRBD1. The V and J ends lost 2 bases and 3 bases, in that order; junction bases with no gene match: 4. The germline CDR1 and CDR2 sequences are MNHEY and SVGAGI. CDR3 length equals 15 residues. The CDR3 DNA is TGTGCCAGCAGTTACCGGGACAGACACTACAATGAGCAGTTCTTC. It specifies CASSYRDRHYNEQFF.

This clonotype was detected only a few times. The CDR3 nucleotides read TGTGCCTGGAGCCGAGAGGCTGTGGATCAGCCCCAGCATTTT. This translates into CAWSREAVDQPQHF. This chain links TRBV30 with TRBJ1-5; D is ambiguous. With 3 bases removed from V and 5 bases from J, the gap between germline ends came to 14 bases. The CDR3 spans 14 residues. Germline V gene data show CDR1 as GTSNPN and CDR2 as SVGIG (reference sequence).